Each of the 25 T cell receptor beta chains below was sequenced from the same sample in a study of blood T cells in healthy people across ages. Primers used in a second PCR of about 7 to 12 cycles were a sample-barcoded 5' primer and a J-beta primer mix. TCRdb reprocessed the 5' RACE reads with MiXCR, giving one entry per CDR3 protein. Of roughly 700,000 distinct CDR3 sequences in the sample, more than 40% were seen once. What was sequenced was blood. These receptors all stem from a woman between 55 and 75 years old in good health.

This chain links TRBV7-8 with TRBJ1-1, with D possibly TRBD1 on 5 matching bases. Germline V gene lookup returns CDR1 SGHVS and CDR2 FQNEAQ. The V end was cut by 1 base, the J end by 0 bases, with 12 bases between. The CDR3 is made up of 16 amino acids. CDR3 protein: CASSLEGPTMNTEAFF. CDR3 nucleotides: TGTGCCAGCAGCTTAGAGGGACCGACCATGAACACTGAAGCTTTCTTT. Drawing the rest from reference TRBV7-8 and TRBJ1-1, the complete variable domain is GAGVSQSPRYKVAKRGQDVALRCDPISGHVSLFWYQQALGQGPEFLTYFQNEAQLDKSGLPSDRFFAERPEGSVSTLKIQRTQQEDSAVYLCASSLEGPTMNTEAFFGQGTRLTVV.

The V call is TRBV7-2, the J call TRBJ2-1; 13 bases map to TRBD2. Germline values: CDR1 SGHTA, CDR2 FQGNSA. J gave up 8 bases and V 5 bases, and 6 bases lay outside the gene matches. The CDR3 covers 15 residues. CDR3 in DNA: TGTGCCAGCAGCCTGCGGACTAGCGGGAGTTATGAGCAGTTCTTC. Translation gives CASSLRTSGSYEQFF.

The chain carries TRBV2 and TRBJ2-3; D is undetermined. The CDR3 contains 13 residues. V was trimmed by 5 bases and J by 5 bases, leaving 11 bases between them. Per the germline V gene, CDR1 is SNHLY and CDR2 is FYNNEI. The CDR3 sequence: CASSLDVGDTQYF. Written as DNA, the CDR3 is TGTGCCAGCAGTCTGGACGTGGGAGATACGCAGTATTTT.

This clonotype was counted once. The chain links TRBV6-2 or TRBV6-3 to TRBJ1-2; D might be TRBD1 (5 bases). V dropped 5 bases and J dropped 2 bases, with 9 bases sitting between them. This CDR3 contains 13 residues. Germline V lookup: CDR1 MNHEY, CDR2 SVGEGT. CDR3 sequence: CASSGHPNYGYTF. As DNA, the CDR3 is TGTGCCAGCAGTGGACACCCCAACTATGGCTACACCTTC.

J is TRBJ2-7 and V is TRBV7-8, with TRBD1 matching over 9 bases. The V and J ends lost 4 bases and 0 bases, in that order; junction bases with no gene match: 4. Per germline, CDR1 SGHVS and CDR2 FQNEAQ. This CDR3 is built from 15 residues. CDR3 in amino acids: CASSSGQGSSYEQYF. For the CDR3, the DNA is TGTGCCAGCAGCTCCGGACAGGGGAGCTCCTACGAGCAGTACTTC.

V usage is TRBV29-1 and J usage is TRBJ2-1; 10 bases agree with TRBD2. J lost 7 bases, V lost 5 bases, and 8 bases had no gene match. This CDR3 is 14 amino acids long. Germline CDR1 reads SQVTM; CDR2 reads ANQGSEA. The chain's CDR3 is CSVRTSGTMNEQFF. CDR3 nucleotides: TGCAGCGTTCGGACTAGCGGAACCATGAATGAGCAGTTCTTC.

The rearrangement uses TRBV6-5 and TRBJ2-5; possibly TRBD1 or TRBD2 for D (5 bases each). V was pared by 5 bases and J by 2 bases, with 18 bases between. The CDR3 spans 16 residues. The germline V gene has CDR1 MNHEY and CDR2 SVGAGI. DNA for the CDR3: TGTGCCAGCAGTCGGGTTTATTCGGGGCCTCAAGAGACCCAGTACTTC. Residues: CASSRVYSGPQETQYF.

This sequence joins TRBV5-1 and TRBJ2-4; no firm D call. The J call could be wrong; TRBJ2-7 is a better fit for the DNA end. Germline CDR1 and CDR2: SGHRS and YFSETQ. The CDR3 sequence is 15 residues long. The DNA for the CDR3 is TGCGCCAGCAGGCTGGCCACAGAGTCACTCTACGAGCAGTACTTC. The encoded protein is CASRLATESLYEQYF.

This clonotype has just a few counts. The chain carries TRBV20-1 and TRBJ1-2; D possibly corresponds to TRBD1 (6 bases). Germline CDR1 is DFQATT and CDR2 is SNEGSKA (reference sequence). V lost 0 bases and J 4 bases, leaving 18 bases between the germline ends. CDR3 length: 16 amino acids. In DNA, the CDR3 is TGCAGTGCTAGAGATGCGCAAAGGGGGGAGAGCTATGGCTACACCTTC. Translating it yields CSARDAQRGESYGYTF.

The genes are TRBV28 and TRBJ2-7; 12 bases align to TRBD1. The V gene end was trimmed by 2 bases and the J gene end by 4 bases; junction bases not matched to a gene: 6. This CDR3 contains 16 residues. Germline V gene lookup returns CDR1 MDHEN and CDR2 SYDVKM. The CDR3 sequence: CASSLAGTGGKYEQYF. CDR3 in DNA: TGTGCCAGCAGTTTAGCCGGGACAGGGGGCAAGTACGAGCAGTACTTC. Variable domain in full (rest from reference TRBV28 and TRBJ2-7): DVKVTQSSRYLVKRTGEKVFLECVQDMDHENMFWYRQDPGLGLRLIYFSYDVKMKEKGDIPEGYSVSREKKERFSLILESASTNQTSMYLCASSLAGTGGKYEQYFGPGTRLTVT.

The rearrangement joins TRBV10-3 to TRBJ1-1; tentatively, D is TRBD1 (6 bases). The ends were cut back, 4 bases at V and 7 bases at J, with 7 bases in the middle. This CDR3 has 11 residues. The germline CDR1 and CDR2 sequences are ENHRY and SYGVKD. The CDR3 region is CAISGTVEAFF. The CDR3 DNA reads TGTGCCATCAGTGGGACAGTTGAAGCTTTCTTT.

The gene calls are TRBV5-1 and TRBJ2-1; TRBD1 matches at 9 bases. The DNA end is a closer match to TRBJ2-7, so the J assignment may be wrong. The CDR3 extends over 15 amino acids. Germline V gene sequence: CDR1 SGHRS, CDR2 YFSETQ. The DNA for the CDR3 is TGCGCCAGCAGCTGGACAGGGGCCAAGGGCTACGAGCAGTACTTC. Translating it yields CASSWTGAKGYEQYF.

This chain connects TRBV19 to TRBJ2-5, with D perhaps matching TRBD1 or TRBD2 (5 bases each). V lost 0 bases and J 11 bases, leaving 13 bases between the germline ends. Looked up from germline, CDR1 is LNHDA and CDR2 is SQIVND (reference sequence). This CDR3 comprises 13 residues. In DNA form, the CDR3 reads TGTGCCAGTAGTATAGAAGGGACCGTGGAGCAGTACTTC. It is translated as CASSIEGTVEQYF. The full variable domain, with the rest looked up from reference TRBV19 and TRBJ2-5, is DGGITQSPKYLFRKEGQNVTLSCEQNLNHDAMYWYRQDPGQGLRLIYYSQIVNDFQKGDIAEGYSVSREKKESFPLTVTSAQKNPTAFYLCASSIEGTVEQYFGPGTRLLVL.

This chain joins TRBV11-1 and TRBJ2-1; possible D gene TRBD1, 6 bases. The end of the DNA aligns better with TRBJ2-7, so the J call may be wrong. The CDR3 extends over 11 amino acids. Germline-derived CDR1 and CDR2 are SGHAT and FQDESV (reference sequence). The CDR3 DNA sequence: TGTGCCAGCAGCTGGACAGCCGAGCAGTACTTC. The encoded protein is CASSWTAEQYF.

The CDR3 bases are TGCAGTGCTCCACCGGGACAGCTAAATGGCGGGCAGTACTTC. Protein sequence: CSAPPGQLNGGQYF. This rearrangement joins TRBV20-1 to TRBJ2-5; TRBD1 agrees at 7 bases. CDR1 DFQATT and CDR2 SNEGSKA come from the germline V gene (reference sequence). The length of the CDR3 is 14 residues. The J segment lost 11 bases and the V segment lost 5 bases, leaving 17 bases of the junction unmatched.

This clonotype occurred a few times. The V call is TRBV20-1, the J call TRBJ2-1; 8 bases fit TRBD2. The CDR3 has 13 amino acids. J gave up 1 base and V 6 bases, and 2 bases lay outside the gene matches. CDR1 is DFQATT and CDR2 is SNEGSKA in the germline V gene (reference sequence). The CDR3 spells CSAGGASYNEQFF. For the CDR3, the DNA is TGCAGTGCCGGGGGGGCATCCTACAATGAGCAGTTCTTC.

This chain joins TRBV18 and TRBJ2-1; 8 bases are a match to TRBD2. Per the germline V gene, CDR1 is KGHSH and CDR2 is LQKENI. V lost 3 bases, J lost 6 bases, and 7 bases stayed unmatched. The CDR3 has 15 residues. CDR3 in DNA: TGTGCCAGCTCACCTTCCAGCGGGAGCATCAATGAGCAGTTCTTC. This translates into CASSPSSGSINEQFF.

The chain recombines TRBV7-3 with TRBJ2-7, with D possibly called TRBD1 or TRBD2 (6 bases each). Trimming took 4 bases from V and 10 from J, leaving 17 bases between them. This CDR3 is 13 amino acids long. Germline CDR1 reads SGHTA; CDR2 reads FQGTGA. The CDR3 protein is CASSSYARDTQYF. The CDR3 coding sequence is TGTGCCAGCAGCTCCTATGCGCGGGACACCCAGTACTTC.

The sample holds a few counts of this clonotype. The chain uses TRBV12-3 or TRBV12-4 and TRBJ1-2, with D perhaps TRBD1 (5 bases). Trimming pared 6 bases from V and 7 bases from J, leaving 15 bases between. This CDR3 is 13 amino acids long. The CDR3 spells CASRRQGLRGYTF. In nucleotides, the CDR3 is TGTGCCAGCAGACGCCAGGGTCTCCGTGGCTACACCTTC.

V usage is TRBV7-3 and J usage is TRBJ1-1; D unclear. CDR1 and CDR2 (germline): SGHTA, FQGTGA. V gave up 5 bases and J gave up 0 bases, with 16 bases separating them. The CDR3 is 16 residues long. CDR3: CASSRRITEMNTEAFF. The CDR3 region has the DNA TGTGCCAGCAGCCGAAGGATCACCGAGATGAACACTGAAGCTTTCTTT.

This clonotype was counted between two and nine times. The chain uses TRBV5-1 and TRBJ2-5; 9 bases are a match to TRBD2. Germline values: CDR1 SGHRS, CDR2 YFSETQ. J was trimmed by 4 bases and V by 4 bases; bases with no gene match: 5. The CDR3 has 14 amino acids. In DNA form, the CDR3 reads TGCGCCAGCAGCATGTTTAGCGGGAGAGAGACCCAGTACTTC. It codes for CASSMFSGRETQYF.

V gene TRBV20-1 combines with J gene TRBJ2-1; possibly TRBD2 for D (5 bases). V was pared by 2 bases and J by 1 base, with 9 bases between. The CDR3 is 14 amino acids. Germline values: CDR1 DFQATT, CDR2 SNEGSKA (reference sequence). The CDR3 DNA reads TGCAGTGCTAGAAAGGGAGCGTCCTACAATGAGCAGTTCTTC. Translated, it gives CSARKGASYNEQFF.

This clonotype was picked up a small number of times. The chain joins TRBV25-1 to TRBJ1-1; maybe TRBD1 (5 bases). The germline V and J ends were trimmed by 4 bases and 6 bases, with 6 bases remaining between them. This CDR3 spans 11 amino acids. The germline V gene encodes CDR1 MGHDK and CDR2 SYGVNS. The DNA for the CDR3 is TGTGCCAGCAGTGCAGGGCCTGAAGCTTTCTTT. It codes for CASSAGPEAFF.

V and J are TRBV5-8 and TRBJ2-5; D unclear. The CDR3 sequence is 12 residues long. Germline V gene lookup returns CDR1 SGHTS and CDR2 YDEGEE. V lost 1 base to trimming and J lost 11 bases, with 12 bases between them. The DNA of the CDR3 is TGTGCCAGCAGCTTGCGAGAAGTTGGGCAGTACTTC. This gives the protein CASSLREVGQYF. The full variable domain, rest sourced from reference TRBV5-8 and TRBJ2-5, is EAGVTQSPTHLIKTRGQQATLRCSPISGHTSVYWYQQALGLGLQFLLWYDEGEERNRGNFPPRFSGRQFPNYSSELNVNALELEDSALYLCASSLREVGQYFGPGTRLLVL.

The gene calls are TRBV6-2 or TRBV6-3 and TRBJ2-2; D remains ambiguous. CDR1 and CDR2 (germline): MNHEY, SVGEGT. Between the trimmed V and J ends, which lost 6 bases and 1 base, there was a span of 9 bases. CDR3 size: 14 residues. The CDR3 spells CASSSRRNTGELFF. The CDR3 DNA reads TGTGCCAGCAGCAGTCGACGGAACACCGGGGAGCTGTTTTTT.